A single sample gave rise to the 8 T cell receptor beta chains below, sequenced in a study of blood T cells in healthy people across ages. A sample-barcoded 5' primer and a J-beta primer mix were used in a second PCR of roughly 6 to 12 cycles. TCRdb re-called the 5' RACE reads through MiXCR, storing one row per CDR3 protein. The repertoire includes about 670,000 distinct CDR3 sequences, roughly half of them detected once, and less than 15% sits in the top ten. Sequences were obtained from blood. The receptors were gathered from a woman of 80 years or more in good health.

The chain couples TRBV2 to TRBJ2-1, with D unresolved. This CDR3 is built from 16 residues. Germline V gene lookup returns CDR1 SNHLY and CDR2 FYNNEI. V shed 6 bases and J shed 4 bases, with 19 bases lying between them. CDR3 protein: CASSAVSPENYNEQFF. The DNA for the CDR3 is TGTGCCAGCAGCGCAGTCAGCCCCGAAAATTACAATGAGCAGTTCTTC.

V usage is TRBV3-1 and J usage is TRBJ1-2; 10 bases map to TRBD1. CDR1 is LGHDT and CDR2 is YNNKEL in the germline V gene (reference sequence). Trimming at V came to 3 bases and at J to 4 bases, leaving 5 bases not matched to a gene. This CDR3 is 15 amino acids long. The CDR3 nucleotides read TGTGCCAGCAGCCAGTCGACAGGGGGCAGCTATGGCTACACCTTC. Translation: CASSQSTGGSYGYTF.

This clonotype was observed at least ten times. The chain uses TRBV29-1 and TRBJ2-1, with 9 bases identical to TRBD1. Germline loops: CDR1 SQVTM, CDR2 ANQGSEA. The V gene end was trimmed by 0 bases and the J gene end by 0 bases; junction bases not matched to a gene: 3. The CDR3 is 16 residues long. This chain's CDR3 is CSVEEGTGSSYNEQFF. The CDR3 coding sequence is TGCAGCGTTGAAGAGGGGACAGGGAGCTCCTACAATGAGCAGTTCTTC.

The CDR3 loop is CASSRLPNYGYTF. As DNA, the CDR3 is TGTGCCAGCAGCCGCCTACCTAACTATGGCTACACCTTC. This chain joins TRBV6-5 and TRBJ1-2; D is uncertain. CDR3 size: 13 residues. Trimming left V 6 bases short and J 0 bases short, with 8 bases between. Germline CDR1 and CDR2: MNHEY and SVGAGI.

This clonotype was detected once. This chain links TRBV25-1 with TRBJ2-5, with 7 nucleotides matching TRBD1. The DNA end lines up better with TRBJ2-7; the J call may be wrong. CDR1 is MGHDK and CDR2 is SYGVNS in the germline V gene. The CDR3 consists of 14 residues. CDR3: CASSEYNRGYEQYF. The DNA for the CDR3 is TGTGCCAGCAGTGAATACAACAGGGGATACGAGCAGTACTTC.

The chain recombines TRBV12-3 or TRBV12-4 with TRBJ2-1, with 8 bases fitting TRBD2. V gave up 4 bases and J gave up 6 bases; unmatched junction bases: 20. CDR3 size: 19 residues. In nucleotides, the CDR3 is TGTGCCAGCAGTTCCCCGCGGGCTAGCGTCGGGAGGGTAAGCAATGAGCAGTTCTTC. Its protein is CASSSPRASVGRVSNEQFF.

A few counts support this clonotype. A much more abundant neighbour one base away suggests this may be a read error. V and J are TRBV6-6 and TRBJ2-5, with TRBD2 as a possible D gene (5 bases). CDR3 length equals 10 residues. Germline V gene lookup returns CDR1 MNHNY and CDR2 SVGAGI (reference sequence). The germline V and J ends were trimmed by 3 bases and 11 bases, with 7 bases remaining between them. This CDR3 reads CASSYREQYF. CDR3 DNA sequence: TGTGCCAGCAGTTATAGGGAGCAGTACTTC.

The rearrangement joins TRBV4-2 to TRBJ2-1, with D uncertain. This CDR3 contains 17 residues. CDR1 and CDR2 (germline): LGHNA, YNFKEQ. Trimming removed 0 bases from V and 0 bases from J, with 12 bases in between. This chain's CDR3 is CASSQDLRSSSYNEQFF. The CDR3 DNA follows: TGTGCCAGCAGCCAAGATCTAAGGTCAAGCTCCTACAATGAGCAGTTCTTC.